This is a list of T cell receptor beta chains from one sample in a study of shared clonotypes between healthy human individuals. Profiled with immunoSEQ multiplex PCR; TCRdb holds only in-frame clones, not every one. The table includes fewer than 400,000 clones, around 74% detected once. Sequencing input: memory CD4+ T cells sorted from blood. The receptors were gathered from a man younger than 45 in good health. Each CDR3 is given with its conserved first and last residue. The order of the fields is J gene, D gene, clone size, V gene, CDR3 protein, CDR3 DNA. A D gene is named only where the DNA matches it firmly. Rows give clone size only sometimes, using once, few, many, or a class for an expanded clone.

TRBJ1-5	-	-	TRBV6-1	CASSEALNQPQHF	TGTGCCAGCAGTGAAGCACTTAATCAGCCCCAGCATTTT
TRBJ1-4	-	-	TRBV9	CASSVGAGNEKLFF	TGTGCCAGCAGCGTTGGGGCAGGTAATGAAAAACTGTTTTTT
TRBJ2-7	TRBD2	-	TRBV28	CASSSPTSGKWEQYF	TGTGCCAGCAGTTCACCGACTAGCGGGAAATGGGAGCAGTACTTC
TRBJ1-2	-	-	TRBV2	CASPKTGDSGGYTF	TGTGCCAGCCCCAAGACAGGAGACTCTGGTGGCTACACCTTC
TRBJ1-4	TRBD1	-	TRBV18	CASSLRQGSGEKLFF	TGTGCCAGCTCACTCAGACAGGGTTCGGGCGAAAAACTGTTTTTT
TRBJ2-1	-	-	TRBV11-2	CASSISGRLNEQFF	TGTGCCAGCAGCATTAGCGGCCGTCTAAATGAGCAGTTCTTC
TRBJ2-2	-	many	TRBV2	CASSETSNTGELFF	TGTGCCAGCAGTGAAACGTCAAACACCGGGGAGCTGTTTTTT
TRBJ1-1	TRBD1	-	TRBV7-2	CASSKETGVKAFF	TGTGCCAGCAGCAAAGAGACAGGGGTGAAGGCTTTCTTT
TRBJ2-7	TRBD2	-	TRBV9	CASSVVPGGDYEQYF	TGTGCCAGCAGCGTAGTACCCGGGGGGGACTACGAGCAGTACTTC
TRBJ1-1	-	-	TRBV18	CASSQGIDTEAFF	TGTGCCAGCTCACAGGGGATCGACACTGAAGCTTTCTTT
TRBJ2-2	TRBD2	-	TRBV5-1	CASSLEGSGRSHTGELFF	TGCGCCAGCAGCTTGGAAGGTAGCGGGAGATCCCACACCGGGGAGCTGTTTTTT
TRBJ2-1	-	-	TRBV5-6	CASSLVVRNYNEQFF	TGTGCCAGCAGCTTGGTGGTCAGGAACTACAATGAGCAGTTCTTC